The rows below give T cell receptor beta chains drawn from one sample of a study of T cell responses to AZD1222 COVID-19 vaccine. The method was immunoSEQ multiplex PCR; TCRdb's version includes in-frame clones alone and lacks a portion of them. The sample records tens of thousands of clones, around 86% being singletons. The specimen was peripheral blood, collected on day 0 of AZD1222 vaccination. These receptors were taken from an adult in good health. Each CDR3 is given with its conserved first and last residue. The D gene is left open where the match is weak. Size values are once, few and many counts, or a class for expanded clones, and some rows have none.

J gene	D gene	V gene	clone size	CDR3 DNA	CDR3 protein
TRBJ1-3	NA	TRBV5-1	NA	TGCGCCAGCAGCTCCTCGGGAGATTCTGGAAACACCATATATTTT	CASSSSGDSGNTIYF
TRBJ2-1	NA	TRBV7-9	NA	TGTGCCAGCAGCGTCGGACAGTCCCAGGGAGATGAGCAGTTCTTC	CASSVGQSQGDEQFF
TRBJ2-7	NA	TRBV12-3/TRBV12-4	NA	TGTGCCAGCAGTTCCCGACTCGAGCAGTACTTC	CASSSRLEQYF
TRBJ1-6	NA	TRBV28	NA	TGTGCCAGCAGTTTACTGATGACTTTTAAAACTAATTCACCCCTCCACTTT	CASSLLMTFKTNSPLHF
TRBJ2-5	NA	TRBV5-6	NA	TGTGCCAGCAGGTTGGGGTCCAAAGAGACCCAGTACTTC	CASRLGSKETQYF
TRBJ1-2	NA	TRBV6-5	NA	TGTGCCAGCAGATGGGGGGGTACTAACTATGGCTACACCTTC	CASRWGGTNYGYTF
TRBJ2-3	TRBD2	TRBV11-1	NA	TGTGCCAGCAGCTTAAGACTAGCGGGACCCACAGATACGCAGTATTTT	CASSLRLAGPTDTQYF
TRBJ2-5	TRBD1	TRBV28	NA	TGTGCCAGCAGTTCGGACAGGGAGGTTGCGGGAGAGACCCAGTACTTC	CASSSDREVAGETQYF
TRBJ1-1	NA	TRBV7-9	NA	TGTGCCAGCAGCCCCAGTGACAGGAACACTGAAGCTTTCTTT	CASSPSDRNTEAFF
TRBJ2-6	NA	TRBV19	NA	TGTGCCAGTGTGCGGGACATTTCCTCTGGGGCCAACGTCCTGACTTTC	CASVRDISSGANVLTF
TRBJ2-7	TRBD2	TRBV7-2	NA	TGTGCCAGCAGCCTCCTAGCGGGGGCCTCGCTCGAGCAGTACTTC	CASSLLAGASLEQYF
TRBJ1-5	TRBD1	TRBV6-1	few	TGTGCCAGCAGTGAGGTCCCTGGGACAGGCAATCAGCCCCAGCATTTT	CASSEVPGTGNQPQHF
TRBJ2-5	NA	TRBV7-6	NA	TGTGCCAGCAGCTTGGTTTCTTCCAGTCAAGAGACCCAGTACTTC	CASSLVSSSQETQYF
TRBJ1-4	TRBD1	TRBV5-1	NA	TGCGCCAGCAGCTCGGGACAGATGGATGAAAAACTGTTTTTT	CASSSGQMDEKLFF
TRBJ2-3	TRBD2	TRBV7-3	once	TGTGCCAGCAGCTCCGGGACTAGGATGGATACGCAGTATTTT	CASSSGTRMDTQYF
TRBJ1-2	NA	TRBV5-1	once	TGCGCCAGCAGCTTGTCAGATAATAGGGGCTATGGCTACACCTTC	CASSLSDNRGYGYTF
TRBJ1-5	NA	TRBV10-2	NA	TGCGCCAGCAGCCCGGTTTTGGGCAATCAGCCCCAGCATTTT	CASSPVLGNQPQHF